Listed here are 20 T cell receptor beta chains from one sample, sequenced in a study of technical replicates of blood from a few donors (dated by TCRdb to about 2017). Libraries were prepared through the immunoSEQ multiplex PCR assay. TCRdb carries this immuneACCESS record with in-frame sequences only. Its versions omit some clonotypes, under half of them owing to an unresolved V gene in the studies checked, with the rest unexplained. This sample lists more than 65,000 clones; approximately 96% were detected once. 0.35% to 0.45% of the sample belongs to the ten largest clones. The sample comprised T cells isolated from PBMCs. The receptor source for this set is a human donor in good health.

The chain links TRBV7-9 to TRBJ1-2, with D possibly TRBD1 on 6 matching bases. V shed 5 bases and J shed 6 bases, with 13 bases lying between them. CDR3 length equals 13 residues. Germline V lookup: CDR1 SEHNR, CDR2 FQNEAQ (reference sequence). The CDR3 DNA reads TGTGCCAGCAGCCCGCGGGGGGGCAATGGCTACACCTTC. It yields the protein CASSPRGGNGYTF.

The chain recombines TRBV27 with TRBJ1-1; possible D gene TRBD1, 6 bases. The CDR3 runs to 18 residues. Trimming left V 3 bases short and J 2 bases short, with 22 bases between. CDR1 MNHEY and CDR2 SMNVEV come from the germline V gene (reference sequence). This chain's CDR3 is CASSFGVGARGENTEAFF. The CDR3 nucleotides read TGTGCCAGCAGTTTCGGGGTAGGAGCCAGGGGTGAAAACACTGAAGCTTTCTTT.

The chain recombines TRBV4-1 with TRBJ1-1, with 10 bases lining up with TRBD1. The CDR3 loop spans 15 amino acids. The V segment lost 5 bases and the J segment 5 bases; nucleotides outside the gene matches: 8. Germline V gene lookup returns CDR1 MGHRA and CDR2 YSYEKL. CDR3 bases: TGCGCCAGCAGCAGGCTACCGGGACAGGGGACTGAAGCTTTCTTT. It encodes CASSRLPGQGTEAFF.

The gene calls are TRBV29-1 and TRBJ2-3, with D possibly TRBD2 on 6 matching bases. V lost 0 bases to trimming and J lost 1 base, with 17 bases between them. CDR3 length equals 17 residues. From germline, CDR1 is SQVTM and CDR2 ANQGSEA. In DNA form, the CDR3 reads TGCAGCGTTGAAGATAGCGGACTTCAGCCCGGCACAGATACGCAGTATTTT. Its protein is CSVEDSGLQPGTDTQYF.

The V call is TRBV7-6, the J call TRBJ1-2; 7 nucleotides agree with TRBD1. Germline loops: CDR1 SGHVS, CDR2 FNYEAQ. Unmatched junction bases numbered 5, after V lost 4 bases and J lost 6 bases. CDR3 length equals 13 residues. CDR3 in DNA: TGTGCCAGCAGCTCCGGACAGGACGATGGCTACACCTTC. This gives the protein CASSSGQDDGYTF.

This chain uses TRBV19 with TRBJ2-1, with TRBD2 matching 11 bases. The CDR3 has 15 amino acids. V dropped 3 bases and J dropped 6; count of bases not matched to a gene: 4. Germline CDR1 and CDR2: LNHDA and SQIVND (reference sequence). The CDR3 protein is CASSIRLAGSNEQFF. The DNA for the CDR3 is TGTGCCAGTAGTATCCGACTAGCGGGAAGCAATGAGCAGTTCTTC.

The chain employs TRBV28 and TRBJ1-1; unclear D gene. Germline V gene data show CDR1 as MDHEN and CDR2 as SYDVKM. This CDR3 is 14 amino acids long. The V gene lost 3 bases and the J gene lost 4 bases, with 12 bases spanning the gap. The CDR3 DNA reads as TGTGCCAGCAGTTTTTCTTCGGCAGGCACTGAAGCTTTCTTT. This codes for CASSFSSAGTEAFF.

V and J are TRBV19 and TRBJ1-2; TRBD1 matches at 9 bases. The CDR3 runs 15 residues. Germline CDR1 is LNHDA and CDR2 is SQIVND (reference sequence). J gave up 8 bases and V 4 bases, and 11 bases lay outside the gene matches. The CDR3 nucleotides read TGTGCCAGTAGTAAACCCGGGACAGGGCCCTTAGGCTACACCTTC. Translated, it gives CASSKPGTGPLGYTF.

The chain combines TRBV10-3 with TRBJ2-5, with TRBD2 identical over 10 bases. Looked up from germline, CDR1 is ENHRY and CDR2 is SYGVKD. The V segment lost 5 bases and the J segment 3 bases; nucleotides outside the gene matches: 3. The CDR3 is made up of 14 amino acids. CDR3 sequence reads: CAISRAGGEETQYF. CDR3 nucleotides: TGTGCCATCAGTCGAGCGGGAGGGGAAGAGACCCAGTACTTC.

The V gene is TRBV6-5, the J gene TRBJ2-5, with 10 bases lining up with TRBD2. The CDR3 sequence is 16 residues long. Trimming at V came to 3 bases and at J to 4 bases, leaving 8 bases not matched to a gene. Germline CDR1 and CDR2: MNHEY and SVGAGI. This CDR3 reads CASSYPSGSAGETQYF. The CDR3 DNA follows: TGTGCCAGCAGTTATCCTAGCGGGAGCGCGGGAGAGACCCAGTACTTC.

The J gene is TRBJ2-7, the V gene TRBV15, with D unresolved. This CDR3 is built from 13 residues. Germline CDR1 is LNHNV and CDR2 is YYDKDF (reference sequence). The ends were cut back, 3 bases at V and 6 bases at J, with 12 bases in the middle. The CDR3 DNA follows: TGTGCCACCAGCAGGAAGATGGTAGCCGAGCAGTACTTC. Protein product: CATSRKMVAEQYF.

CDR3 coding DNA: TGTGCCAGCAGATTGAGCGAGTTAGATGAGCAGTTCTTC. This codes for CASRLSELDEQFF. The chain employs TRBV6-5 and TRBJ2-1, with D unresolved. CDR3 length: 13 amino acids. Germline V gives CDR1 MNHEY, CDR2 SVGAGI. V lost 6 bases and J 8 bases, leaving 14 bases between the germline ends.

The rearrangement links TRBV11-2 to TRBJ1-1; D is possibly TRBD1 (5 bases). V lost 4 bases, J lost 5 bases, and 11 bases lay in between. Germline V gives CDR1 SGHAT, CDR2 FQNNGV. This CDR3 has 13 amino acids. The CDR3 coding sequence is TGTGCCAGCAGCTGGGGGGAAGATACTGAAGCTTTCTTT. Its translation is CASSWGEDTEAFF.

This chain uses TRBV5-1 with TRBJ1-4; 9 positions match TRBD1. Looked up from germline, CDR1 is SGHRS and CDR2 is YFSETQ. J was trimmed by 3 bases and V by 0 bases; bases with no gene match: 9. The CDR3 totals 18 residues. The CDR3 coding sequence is TGCGCCAGCAGCTTGGGGCGACAGGGGGTTGGGGCTAATGAAAAACTGTTTTTT. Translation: CASSLGRQGVGANEKLFF.

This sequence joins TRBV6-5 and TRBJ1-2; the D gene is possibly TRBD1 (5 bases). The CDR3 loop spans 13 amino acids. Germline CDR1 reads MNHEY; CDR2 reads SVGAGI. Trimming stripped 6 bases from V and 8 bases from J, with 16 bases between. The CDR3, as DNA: TGTGCCAGCAGCCATACGGGGGTGGAAGGCTACACCTTC. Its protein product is CASSHTGVEGYTF.

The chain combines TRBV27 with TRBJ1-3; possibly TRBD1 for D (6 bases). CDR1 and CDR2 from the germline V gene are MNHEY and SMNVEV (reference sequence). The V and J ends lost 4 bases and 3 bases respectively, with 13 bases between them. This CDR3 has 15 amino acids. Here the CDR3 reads CASSSYGTLGNTIYF. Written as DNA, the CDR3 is TGTGCCAGCAGTTCGTACGGGACACTTGGAAACACCATATATTTT.

DNA of the CDR3: TGCGCCAGCACACAGGGAATACAGGGCTACACCTTC. It translates to CASTQGIQGYTF. This chain links TRBV23-1 with TRBJ1-2; D might be TRBD1 (6 bases). TRBV23-1 is an open reading frame, and its role is uncertain. The length of the CDR3 is 12 residues. With 7 bases removed from V and 8 bases from J, the gap between germline ends came to 14 bases.

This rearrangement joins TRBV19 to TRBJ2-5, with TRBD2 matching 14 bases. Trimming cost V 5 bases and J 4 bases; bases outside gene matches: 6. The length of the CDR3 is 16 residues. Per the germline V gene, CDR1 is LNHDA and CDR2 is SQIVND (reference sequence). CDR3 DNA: TGTGCCAGTAGTCAGGGACTAGCGGGAGCCGGAGAGACCCAGTACTTC. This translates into CASSQGLAGAGETQYF.

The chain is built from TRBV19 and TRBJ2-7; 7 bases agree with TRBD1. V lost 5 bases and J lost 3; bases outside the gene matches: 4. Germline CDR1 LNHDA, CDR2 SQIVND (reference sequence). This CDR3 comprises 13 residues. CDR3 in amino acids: CASSVGQSYEQYF. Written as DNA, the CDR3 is TGTGCCAGTAGTGTGGGACAGAGCTACGAGCAGTACTTC.

For the CDR3, the DNA is TGTGCCAGCAGCCCGGGACTAACGTTCGCCGAGCAGTACTTC. It encodes CASSPGLTFAEQYF. The V gene is TRBV11-3, the J gene TRBJ2-7, with TRBD2 matching over 7 bases. Germline loops: CDR1 SGHNT, CDR2 YENEEA. V lost 5 bases to trimming and J lost 6 bases; unmatched junction nucleotides: 10. The CDR3 totals 14 residues.